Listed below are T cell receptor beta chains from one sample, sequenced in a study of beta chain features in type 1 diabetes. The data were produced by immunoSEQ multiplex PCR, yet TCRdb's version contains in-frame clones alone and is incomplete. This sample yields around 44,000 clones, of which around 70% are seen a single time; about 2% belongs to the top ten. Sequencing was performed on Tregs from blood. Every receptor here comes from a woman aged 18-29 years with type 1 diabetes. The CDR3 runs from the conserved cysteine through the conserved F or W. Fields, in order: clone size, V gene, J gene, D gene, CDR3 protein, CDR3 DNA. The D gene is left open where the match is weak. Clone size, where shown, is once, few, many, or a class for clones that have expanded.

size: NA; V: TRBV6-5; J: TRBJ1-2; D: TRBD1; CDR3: CASSYSRGPYGYTF; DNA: TGTGCCAGCAGTTACTCAAGGGGGCCCTATGGCTACACCTTC
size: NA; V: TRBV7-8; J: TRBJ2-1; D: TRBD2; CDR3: CASSEVRLAGYNEQFF; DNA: TGTGCCAGCAGCGAAGTAAGACTAGCGGGGTACAATGAGCAGTTCTTC
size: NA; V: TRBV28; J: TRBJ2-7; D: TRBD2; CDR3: CASSPPLAGVVEQYF; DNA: TGTGCCAGCAGTCCACCCCTAGCGGGAGTCGTCGAGCAGTACTTC
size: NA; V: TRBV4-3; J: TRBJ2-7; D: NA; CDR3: CASSPSQGWYEQYF; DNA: TGCGCCAGCAGCCCCTCTCAGGGGTGGTACGAGCAGTACTTC
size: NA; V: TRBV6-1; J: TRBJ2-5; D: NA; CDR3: CATQSYRVGETQYF; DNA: TGTGCCACCCAATCGTACAGGGTTGGGGAGACCCAGTACTTC
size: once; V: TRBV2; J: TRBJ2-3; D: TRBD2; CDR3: CASQDLGLAATDTQYF; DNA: TGTGCCAGCCAGGACCTTGGCCTAGCGGCGACTGATACGCAGTATTTT
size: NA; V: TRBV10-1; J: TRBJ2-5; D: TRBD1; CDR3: CASINRGIQETQYF; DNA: TGCGCCAGTATAAACAGGGGAATCCAAGAGACCCAGTACTTC
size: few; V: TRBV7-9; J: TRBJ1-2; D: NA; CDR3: CASSLIVGPAITF; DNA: TGTGCCAGCAGCTTAATTGTTGGGCCAGCTATAACCTTC
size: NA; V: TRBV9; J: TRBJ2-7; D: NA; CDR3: CASSVTVVDEQYF; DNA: TGTGCCAGCAGCGTAACTGTGGTGGACGAGCAGTACTTC
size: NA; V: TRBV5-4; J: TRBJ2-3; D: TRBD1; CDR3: CASSGDRGNTDTQYF; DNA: TGTGCCAGCAGCGGGGACAGGGGAAACACAGATACGCAGTATTTT
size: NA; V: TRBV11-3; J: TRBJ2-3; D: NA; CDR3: CASSLVHGTHLYF; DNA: TGTGCCAGCAGCTTAGTCCACGGGACTCATCTGTATTTT
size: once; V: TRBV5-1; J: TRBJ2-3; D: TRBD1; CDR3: CASSFLPPGQGRGDTQYF; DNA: TGCGCCAGCAGCTTTTTACCCCCTGGACAGGGGCGAGGAGATACGCAGTATTTT
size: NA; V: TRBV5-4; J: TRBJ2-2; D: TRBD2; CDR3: CASSPRWGLAGATGELFF; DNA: TGTGCCAGCAGCCCACGCTGGGGACTAGCGGGGGCGACCGGGGAGCTGTTTTTT
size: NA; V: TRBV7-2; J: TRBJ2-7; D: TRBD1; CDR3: CASSVRPRTGGNEQYF; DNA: TGTGCCAGCAGCGTACGACCCCGGACAGGGGGCAACGAGCAGTACTTC
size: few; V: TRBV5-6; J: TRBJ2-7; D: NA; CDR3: CASSSGSGYPYF; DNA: TGTGCCAGCAGCTCCGGATCAGGCTATCCGTACTTC
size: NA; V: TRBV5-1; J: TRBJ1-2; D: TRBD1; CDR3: CASSRDRGPLPGYTF; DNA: TGCGCCAGCAGCCGGGACAGGGGGCCCCTCCCTGGCTACACCTTC
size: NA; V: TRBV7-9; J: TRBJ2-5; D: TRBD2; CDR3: CASSLAPRGSQYF; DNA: TGTGCCAGCAGCTTAGCCCCCCGCGGGAGCCAGTACTTC
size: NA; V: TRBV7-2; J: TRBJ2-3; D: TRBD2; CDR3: CASRRAAGWSTDTQYF; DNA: TGTGCCAGCAGGAGGGCAGCGGGATGGTCGACAGATACGCAGTATTTT
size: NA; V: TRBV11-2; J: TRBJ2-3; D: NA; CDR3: CASSFYGMQYF; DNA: TGTGCCAGCAGCTTCTACGGGATGCAGTATTTT